The 22 T cell receptor beta chains below all came from one sample that was sequenced in a study of T cell changes during pregnancy in multiple sclerosis. The data were produced by immunoSEQ multiplex PCR, yet TCRdb's version contains in-frame clones alone and is incomplete. Here the sample spans approximately 40,000 clones, 80% to 95% being singletons. Sequencing was performed on CD4+ T cells from peripheral blood mononuclear cells, taken in the third trimester of pregnancy. The receptors shown here come from a female donor with multiple sclerosis, enrolled in a pregnancy study.

This clone was detected once. J is TRBJ2-1 and V is TRBV7-9; D ambiguous. The V gene lost 3 bases and the J gene lost 7 bases, with 4 bases spanning the gap. The germline V gene encodes CDR1 SEHNR and CDR2 FQNEAQ (reference sequence). This CDR3 is built from 11 residues. CDR3 DNA sequence: TGTGCCAGCAGCTTTCTGAATGAGCAGTTCTTC. Protein product: CASSFLNEQFF.

The chain uses TRBV11-2 and TRBJ2-5; 13 nucleotides agree with TRBD2. CDR1 SGHAT and CDR2 FQNNGV come from the germline V gene. The CDR3 is made up of 17 amino acids. V dropped 5 bases and J dropped 5; count of bases not matched to a gene: 11. The CDR3 here is CASSTWTSGRSWETQYF. For the CDR3, the DNA is TGTGCCAGCAGCACCTGGACTAGCGGGAGATCTTGGGAGACCCAGTACTTC.

The chain uses TRBV19 and TRBJ1-2; TRBD1 matches at 12 bases. CDR1 LNHDA and CDR2 SQIVND come from the germline V gene (reference sequence). Trimming removed 5 bases from V and 4 bases from J; junction bases left unmatched: 8. CDR3 length: 16 amino acids. CDR3 region: CASSPRDRGRGYGYTF. DNA of the CDR3: TGTGCCAGTAGTCCCCGGGACAGGGGGCGAGGCTATGGCTACACCTTC. The whole variable domain, remainder taken from reference TRBV19 and TRBJ1-2, is DGGITQSPKYLFRKEGQNVTLSCEQNLNHDAMYWYRQDPGQGLRLIYYSQIVNDFQKGDIAEGYSVSREKKESFPLTVTSAQKNPTAFYLCASSPRDRGRGYGYTFGSGTRLTVV.

This clone has only one observation. This rearrangement joins TRBV5-6 to TRBJ2-5; D is possibly TRBD1 (6 bases). Germline V CDR1 and CDR2: SGHDT, YYEEEE. Trimming took off 0 bases at V and 1 base at J, with 13 bases between the two ends. The CDR3 covers 16 residues. The CDR3 protein is CASSLVRTAPQETQYF. CDR3 in DNA: TGTGCCAGCAGCTTGGTAAGGACAGCCCCCCAAGAGACCCAGTACTTC.

J is TRBJ2-5 and V is TRBV9, with 10 bases matching TRBD2. The junction had 10 bases not matched to a gene; V was cut back by 0 bases and J by 2 bases. Germline lookup yields CDR1 SGDLS and CDR2 YYNGEE. This CDR3 comprises 18 residues. The CDR3 sequence is CASSVGTSGTSSQETQYF. The DNA for the CDR3 is TGTGCCAGCAGCGTAGGTACTAGCGGGACCTCATCACAAGAGACCCAGTACTTC.

The chain has TRBV11-3 and TRBJ2-7; TRBD1 matches 8 bases. CDR1 is SGHNT, CDR2 YENEEA, per germline. CDR3 size: 15 residues. The V and J ends lost 5 bases and 4 bases, in that order; junction bases with no gene match: 10. CDR3 sequence: CASSPRTGSGYEQYF. In nucleotides, the CDR3 is TGTGCCAGCAGCCCGAGGACAGGGAGTGGTTACGAGCAGTACTTC.

This chain joins TRBV5-8 and TRBJ1-3; 10 bases agree with TRBD1. Trimming cost V 3 bases and J 2 bases; bases outside gene matches: 11. The CDR3 contains 18 residues. CDR1 is SGHTS, CDR2 YDEGEE, per germline. CDR3 in amino acids: CASSWGDRGRDPGNTIYF. The CDR3 coding sequence is TGTGCCAGCAGCTGGGGGGACAGGGGAAGAGATCCTGGAAACACCATATATTTT.

CDR3 protein: CASSPGLKGDIQYF. The CDR3 bases are TGTGCCAGCAGCCCGGGACTAAAAGGGGACATTCAGTACTTC. The genes are TRBV7-2 and TRBJ2-4, with TRBD2 matching over 7 bases. The V gene end was trimmed by 5 bases and the J gene end by 8 bases; junction bases not matched to a gene: 9. The CDR3 totals 14 residues. Germline V CDR1 and CDR2: SGHTA, FQGNSA.

This sequence joins TRBV7-2 and TRBJ2-5; 9 nucleotides match TRBD1. The DNA end favors TRBJ2-7, so the J call may be wrong. The CDR3 is 16 amino acids. Germline V gene data show CDR1 as SGHTA and CDR2 as FQGNSA. Here the CDR3 reads CASSLVSLGTGYEQYF. The CDR3 bases are TGTGCCAGCAGCTTAGTTAGCCTGGGGACAGGGTACGAGCAGTACTTC.

This chain connects TRBV7-9 to TRBJ2-1; 9 bases match TRBD2. The CDR3 length is 14 residues. Germline-derived CDR1 and CDR2 are SEHNR and FQNEAQ (reference sequence). V was pared by 6 bases and J by 3 bases, with 3 bases of the junction left unmatched. The CDR3 is CASRNSGSYNEQFF. DNA for the CDR3: TGTGCCAGCAGGAATAGCGGGAGCTACAATGAGCAGTTCTTC.

V is TRBV7-8 and J is TRBJ2-7; 13 bases fit TRBD2. This CDR3 is 16 amino acids long. The ends lost 3 bases at V and 2 bases at J; junction bases unmatched: 4. The germline V gene encodes CDR1 SGHVS and CDR2 FQNEAQ. CDR3 DNA sequence: TGTGCCAGCAGCTTCACTGGGACTAGCGGGGCCTACGAGCAGTACTTC. Its protein is CASSFTGTSGAYEQYF.

This clone was detected only once. J is TRBJ2-3 and V is TRBV5-6; D remains ambiguous. CDR1 SGHDT and CDR2 YYEEEE come from the germline V gene. The CDR3 length is 12 residues. The germline V and J ends were trimmed by 1 base and 5 bases, with 5 bases remaining between them. The CDR3 bases are TGTGCCAGCAGCTTGTTCGTAGATACGCAGTATTTT. It specifies CASSLFVDTQYF.

CDR3 sequence (DNA): TGTGCCATCAGTGTAGCTAGCGGGAGGGCCGGTGATACGCAGTATTTT. Translated: CAISVASGRAGDTQYF. V and J are TRBV10-3 and TRBJ2-3, with 12 positions matching TRBD2. This CDR3 contains 16 residues. V was clipped by 4 bases and J by 6 bases; unmatched bases: 8. CDR1 is ENHRY and CDR2 is SYGVKD in the germline V gene.

The V gene is TRBV29-1, the J gene TRBJ1-2; D remains unclear. This CDR3 spans 12 amino acids. Germline CDR1 SQVTM, CDR2 ANQGSEA. The V and J ends lost 4 bases and 1 base respectively, with 7 bases between them. In nucleotides, the CDR3 is TGCAGCGTTGTTTTTAATAACTATGGCTACACCTTC. It codes for CSVVFNNYGYTF.

The chain combines TRBV6-5 with TRBJ1-1, with TRBD1 as a possible D gene (5 bases). CDR1 is MNHEY and CDR2 is SVGAGI in the germline V gene. Trimming removed 0 bases from V and 8 bases from J, with 13 bases in between. The length of the CDR3 is 14 residues. The CDR3 sequence: CASSYSTPRAEAFF. Written as DNA, the CDR3 is TGTGCCAGCAGTTACTCGACACCCAGGGCCGAAGCTTTCTTT.

The V gene is TRBV19, the J gene TRBJ2-7, with 7 bases that match TRBD1. This CDR3 is built from 17 residues. The J segment lost 2 bases and the V segment lost 6 bases, leaving 16 bases of the junction unmatched. CDR1 is LNHDA and CDR2 is SQIVND in the germline V gene (reference sequence). The CDR3 sequence: CASSPGKGAPNTYEQYF. CDR3 DNA: TGTGCCAGTAGCCCAGGGAAGGGGGCGCCTAATACCTACGAGCAGTACTTC.

This clone has more than one count but fewer than ten. This chain uses TRBV6-6 with TRBJ1-2; 7 bases agree with TRBD1. V lost 6 bases and J lost 6; bases outside the gene matches: 4. Germline CDR1 MNHNY, CDR2 SVGAGI (reference sequence). The CDR3 consists of 12 residues. Here the CDR3 DNA reads TGTGCCAGCAGGTTAACAGGGGATGGCTACACCTTC. Translated, it gives CASRLTGDGYTF.

As DNA, the CDR3 is TGTGCCAGCAGCCCAGGGGGACAGGGTGGACTGTTTTTT. Translation gives CASSPGGQGGLFF. The chain has TRBV7-9 and TRBJ1-4; the match to TRBD1 covers 9 bases. In germline, CDR1 is SEHNR, CDR2 FQNEAQ (reference sequence). Trimming at V came to 5 bases and at J to 13 bases, leaving 8 bases not matched to a gene. The CDR3 has 13 residues. Complete variable domain (other parts from reference TRBV7-9 and TRBJ1-4): DTGVSQNPRHKITKRGQNVTFRCDPISEHNRLYWYRQTLGQGPEFLTYFQNEAQLEKSRLLSDRFSAERPKGSFSTLEIQRTEQGDSAMYLCASSPGGQGGLFFGSGTQLSVL.

The gene calls are TRBV4-2 and TRBJ2-2, with TRBD2 matching 8 bases. The J segment lost 1 base and the V segment lost 6 bases, leaving 7 bases of the junction unmatched. Germline CDR1 is LGHNA and CDR2 is YNFKEQ. The CDR3 extends over 16 amino acids. The CDR3 DNA reads as TGTGCCAGCAGGAGAGAACTAGCGGTGAACACCGGGGAGCTGTTTTTT. Its translation is CASRRELAVNTGELFF.

The V gene is TRBV19, the J gene TRBJ1-2; TRBD1 aligns across 8 bases. Per germline, CDR1 LNHDA and CDR2 SQIVND (reference sequence). The V and J ends lost 4 bases and 4 bases, in that order; junction bases with no gene match: 14. The CDR3 is 17 amino acids. The DNA for the CDR3 is TGTGCCAGTAGTAGCTTGGGCCCAGGGGGCGGTTCCTATGGCTACACCTTC. Protein: CASSSLGPGGGSYGYTF.

V and J are TRBV11-2 and TRBJ2-4, with a tentative D call TRBD2 (6 bases). V shed 3 bases and J shed 5 bases, with 11 bases lying between them. The CDR3 loop spans 14 amino acids. Germline V gives CDR1 SGHAT, CDR2 FQNNGV. The CDR3 reads CASSFGGLENIQYF. The CDR3 nucleotides read TGTGCCAGCAGCTTCGGGGGTTTGGAAAACATTCAGTACTTC.

The chain employs TRBV11-1 and TRBJ2-2, with 11 bases identical to TRBD2. The CDR3 covers 16 residues. Germline trimming cut 1 base from V and 8 bases from J; bases unmatched to any gene: 6. Germline CDR1 is SGHAT and CDR2 is FQDESV (reference sequence). CDR3 in amino acids: CASSLGLAGSIGELFF. CDR3 in DNA: TGTGCCAGCAGCTTAGGACTAGCGGGAAGTATTGGGGAGCTGTTTTTT. Complete variable domain (other parts from reference TRBV11-1 and TRBJ2-2): EAEVAQSPRYKITEKSQAVAFWCDPISGHATLYWYRQILGQGPELLVQFQDESVVDDSQLPKDRFSAERLKGVDSTLKIQPAELGDSAMYLCASSLGLAGSIGELFFGEGSRLTVL.